The T cell receptor beta chain under discussion was sequenced for a study of T-cell reconstitution after alpha-beta-depleted transplantation in children. This clonotype showed up many times. The CDR3 contains 17 residues. The germline V and J ends were trimmed by 4 bases and 0 bases, with 16 bases remaining between them. Germline loops: CDR1 LGHDT, CDR2 YNNKEL (reference sequence). The authors prepared the TCRbeta library with unique molecular identifiers. Each CDR3 protein is one row after TCRdb ran MiXCR on the PCR reads. Of some 240,000 distinct CDR3 sequences detected, 9.7% appear once; the ten largest clones hold over 4.5%.

The origin of this receptor is a human donor who donated a stem cell graft to a child with SCID. The rearrangement uses TRBV3-1 and TRBJ1-5; D possibly corresponds to TRBD1 (5 bases). The source material was PBMCs from the stem cell graft donor, sampled from the stem cell graft. The CDR3 here is CASSPTGRGTSNQPQHF. CDR3 bases: TGTGCCAGCAGCCCCACAGGACGGGGGACTAGCAATCAGCCCCAGCATTTT.